The rows below give T cell receptor beta chains drawn from one sample of a study of T-cell memory formation after mild COVID-19. MiXCR was run by TCRdb on the 5' RACE reads, yielding one entry per CDR3 protein. The data show under 300,000 distinct CDR3 sequences, 8% to 10% seen once. Material: PBMCs or a T cell subset sorted from them (not recorded which). These receptors came from a young man who had mild COVID-19 (a few samples of this study predate the infection). Cell type and time point are not known. Both conserved end residues are part of each CDR3. Fields, in order: V gene, J gene, D gene, clone size, CDR3 DNA, CDR3 protein. D genes are given only for firm matches. A row's size may be missing; if present it is once, few, many or a size class.

v_gene: TRBV5-1
j_gene: TRBJ2-3
d_gene: TRBD2
abundance: NA
CDR3nt: TGCGCCAGCAGCTTCCAGGGACTAGCGGGGGCCACAGATACGCAGTATTTT
CDR3aa: CASSFQGLAGATDTQYF

v_gene: TRBV5-5
j_gene: TRBJ2-2
d_gene: NA
abundance: NA
CDR3nt: TGTGCCAGCACCCCCCCCCTGAGGGGCCGGACCGGGGAGCTGTTTTTT
CDR3aa: CASTPPLRGRTGELFF

v_gene: TRBV2
j_gene: TRBJ1-1
d_gene: TRBD1
abundance: few
CDR3nt: TGTGCCAGCAGTATACAGGGGATGAACACTGAAGCTTTCTTT
CDR3aa: CASSIQGMNTEAFF

v_gene: TRBV27
j_gene: TRBJ2-1
d_gene: TRBD2
abundance: NA
CDR3nt: TGTGCCAGCTACGGAGCGGGGTACAATGAGCAGTTCTTC
CDR3aa: CASYGAGYNEQFF

v_gene: TRBV9
j_gene: TRBJ2-3
d_gene: NA
abundance: few
CDR3nt: TGTGCCAGCAGCGCCTACGGCGGAGGGTCAGATACGCAGTATTTT
CDR3aa: CASSAYGGGSDTQYF

v_gene: TRBV7-2
j_gene: TRBJ1-1
d_gene: NA
abundance: few
CDR3nt: TGTGCCAGCAGCTTTGGACCAAGCACTGAAGCTTTCTTT
CDR3aa: CASSFGPSTEAFF

v_gene: TRBV3-1
j_gene: TRBJ2-1
d_gene: TRBD1
abundance: few
CDR3nt: TGTGCCAGCAGCCGGCGACAGGGTTTGTACAATGAGCAGTTCTTC
CDR3aa: CASSRRQGLYNEQFF

v_gene: TRBV5-1
j_gene: TRBJ2-5
d_gene: NA
abundance: many
CDR3nt: TGCGCCAGCAGCGAGTTCGGGGCCCAAGAGACCCAGTACTTC
CDR3aa: CASSEFGAQETQYF

v_gene: TRBV6-5
j_gene: TRBJ2-2
d_gene: TRBD2
abundance: once
CDR3nt: TGTGCCAGCAGTCCGAGCGGGGGATACACCGGGGAGCTGTTTTTT
CDR3aa: CASSPSGGYTGELFF

v_gene: TRBV12-3/TRBV12-4
j_gene: TRBJ1-6
d_gene: NA
abundance: many
CDR3nt: TGTGCCAGCAGGTCAACTGATAGCTCCTATAATTCACCCCTCCACTTT
CDR3aa: CASRSTDSSYNSPLHF

v_gene: TRBV12-3/TRBV12-4
j_gene: TRBJ1-3
d_gene: NA
abundance: NA
CDR3nt: TGTGCCAGCAGCCTCACGGAACAGGGTGGAAACACCATATATTTT
CDR3aa: CASSLTEQGGNTIYF

v_gene: TRBV5-1
j_gene: TRBJ1-2
d_gene: NA
abundance: few
CDR3nt: TGCGCCAGCAGCGGAACAGGGTGGGGCTACACCTTC
CDR3aa: CASSGTGWGYTF

v_gene: TRBV7-2
j_gene: TRBJ2-3
d_gene: TRBD2
abundance: NA
CDR3nt: TGTGCCAGCAGCCCCTGGACTAGCGGGGATACGCAGTATTTT
CDR3aa: CASSPWTSGDTQYF

v_gene: TRBV5-1
j_gene: TRBJ2-1
d_gene: NA
abundance: many
CDR3nt: TGCGCCAGCAGCTTGGGCCCCAAGGAGCAGTTCTTC
CDR3aa: CASSLGPKEQFF

v_gene: TRBV15
j_gene: TRBJ2-2
d_gene: NA
abundance: NA
CDR3nt: TGTGCCACCAGCCACAGGGCCACCAGCTTAGGGACCGGGGAGCTGTTTTTT
CDR3aa: CATSHRATSLGTGELFF

v_gene: TRBV4-3
j_gene: TRBJ2-1
d_gene: TRBD2
abundance: few
CDR3nt: TGCGCCAGCAGCCAAGGTGGTAGCGGGGGGGCCTACAATGAGCAGTTCTTC
CDR3aa: CASSQGGSGGAYNEQFF

v_gene: TRBV20-1
j_gene: TRBJ1-1
d_gene: NA
abundance: few
CDR3nt: TGCAGTGCTAGAGAACAGGGTCGGTCTGAAGCTTTCTTT
CDR3aa: CSAREQGRSEAFF

v_gene: TRBV5-1
j_gene: TRBJ2-2
d_gene: NA
abundance: few
CDR3nt: TGCGCCAGCAGCTTGGCCCAGGGGACGAACACCGGGGAGCTGTTTTTT
CDR3aa: CASSLAQGTNTGELFF

v_gene: TRBV24-1
j_gene: TRBJ2-1
d_gene: NA
abundance: few
CDR3nt: TGTGCCACCAGTGTGGGGAGCTCCTACAATGAGCAGTTCTTC
CDR3aa: CATSVGSSYNEQFF

v_gene: TRBV2
j_gene: TRBJ2-5
d_gene: NA
abundance: few
CDR3nt: TGTGCCAGCAGTGTGAAAGAGACCCAGTACTTC
CDR3aa: CASSVKETQYF

v_gene: TRBV5-6
j_gene: TRBJ2-3
d_gene: NA
abundance: NA
CDR3nt: TGTGCCAGCAGCTTGGGCATCACTAGCACAGATACGCAGTATTTT
CDR3aa: CASSLGITSTDTQYF

v_gene: TRBV4-1
j_gene: TRBJ1-1
d_gene: NA
abundance: few
CDR3nt: TGCGCCAGCAGCCAAGTCGGTCGTAGGAACACTGAAGCTTTCTTT
CDR3aa: CASSQVGRRNTEAFF

v_gene: TRBV20-1
j_gene: TRBJ1-1
d_gene: NA
abundance: NA
CDR3nt: TGCAGTGCTAGAGGAGAGGTGGGGCGGGGAGCTTTCTTT
CDR3aa: CSARGEVGRGAFF

v_gene: TRBV28
j_gene: TRBJ2-2
d_gene: TRBD2
abundance: NA
CDR3nt: TGTGCCACACCTAGCGGGAACACCGGGGAGCTGTTTTTT
CDR3aa: CATPSGNTGELFF

v_gene: TRBV9
j_gene: TRBJ1-3
d_gene: TRBD1
abundance: few
CDR3nt: TGTGCCAGCAGCGCCGAACAGGGGAGCTCTGGAAACACCATATATTTT
CDR3aa: CASSAEQGSSGNTIYF

v_gene: TRBV29-1
j_gene: TRBJ2-7
d_gene: NA
abundance: few
CDR3nt: TGCAGCGTTGGGGCTAGCTCCTACGAGCAGTACTTC
CDR3aa: CSVGASSYEQYF

v_gene: TRBV3-1
j_gene: TRBJ1-4
d_gene: NA
abundance: NA
CDR3nt: TGTGCCAGCAGCCAAGATTTGGCTCACTCAAATGAAAAACTGTTTTTT
CDR3aa: CASSQDLAHSNEKLFF

v_gene: TRBV7-2
j_gene: TRBJ2-3
d_gene: NA
abundance: many
CDR3nt: TGTGCCAGCAGCTTAGATGGGGGGCCGGCGCAGTATTTT
CDR3aa: CASSLDGGPAQYF

v_gene: TRBV24-1
j_gene: TRBJ1-2
d_gene: NA
abundance: NA
CDR3nt: TGTGCCACCAGTGAACACAGCTATGGCTACACCTTC
CDR3aa: CATSEHSYGYTF

v_gene: TRBV4-1
j_gene: TRBJ1-2
d_gene: NA
abundance: NA
CDR3nt: TGCGCCAGCAGCCAAGGGGCCAACAACTATGGCTACACCTTC
CDR3aa: CASSQGANNYGYTF

v_gene: TRBV5-1
j_gene: TRBJ1-1
d_gene: NA
abundance: few
CDR3nt: TGCGCCAGCAGCTTGGGGTCCTCCGGGACAAGTGAAGCTTTCTTT
CDR3aa: CASSLGSSGTSEAFF

v_gene: TRBV5-1
j_gene: TRBJ2-1
d_gene: NA
abundance: NA
CDR3nt: TGCGCCAGCAGCCGACAGTCGTACAATGAGCAGTTCTTC
CDR3aa: CASSRQSYNEQFF

v_gene: TRBV5-1
j_gene: TRBJ2-2
d_gene: NA
abundance: few
CDR3nt: TGCGCCAGCAGCTCCACCCCCCAGACGAACACCGGGGAGCTGTTTTTT
CDR3aa: CASSSTPQTNTGELFF

v_gene: TRBV12-3/TRBV12-4
j_gene: TRBJ2-5
d_gene: TRBD2
abundance: many
CDR3nt: TGTGCCAGCAGTCGCGGGGAGGGTTGGCAACAAGAGACCCAGTACTTC
CDR3aa: CASSRGEGWQQETQYF

v_gene: TRBV12-3/TRBV12-4
j_gene: TRBJ1-4
d_gene: NA
abundance: few
CDR3nt: TGTGCCAGCAGTCTGTCCCCGGGACGCGGAAAACTGTTTTTT
CDR3aa: CASSLSPGRGKLFF

v_gene: TRBV28
j_gene: TRBJ2-2
d_gene: NA
abundance: few
CDR3nt: TGTGCCAGCACCCTCCTACAGGGAGAGGCCGGGGAGCTGTTTTTT
CDR3aa: CASTLLQGEAGELFF

v_gene: TRBV7-9
j_gene: TRBJ2-7
d_gene: TRBD1
abundance: NA
CDR3nt: TGTGCCAGCGGGACAGGGACAACCTACGAGCAGTACTTC
CDR3aa: CASGTGTTYEQYF

v_gene: TRBV9
j_gene: TRBJ2-1
d_gene: NA
abundance: few
CDR3nt: TGTGCCAGCAGCGTAGAGTGGGGTACCGATGAGCAGTTCTTC
CDR3aa: CASSVEWGTDEQFF

v_gene: TRBV5-1
j_gene: TRBJ1-5
d_gene: NA
abundance: few
CDR3nt: TGCGCCAGCAGCTTGGAAGGACGCAGCGATCAGCCCCAGCATTTT
CDR3aa: CASSLEGRSDQPQHF

v_gene: TRBV4-3
j_gene: TRBJ1-6
d_gene: NA
abundance: few
CDR3nt: TGCGCCAGCAGCCAAGATTCAGGGAAGAGTAATTCACCCCTCCACTTT
CDR3aa: CASSQDSGKSNSPLHF

v_gene: TRBV20-1
j_gene: TRBJ2-1
d_gene: TRBD1
abundance: few
CDR3nt: TGCAGTGCTAGAACAGGGGAAGTCGCGCAGTTCTTC
CDR3aa: CSARTGEVAQFF

v_gene: TRBV29-1
j_gene: TRBJ2-1
d_gene: NA
abundance: few
CDR3nt: TGCAGCGTTGATCTAGTAGGGGGGAGTGAGCAGTTCTTC
CDR3aa: CSVDLVGGSEQFF

v_gene: TRBV7-2
j_gene: TRBJ2-7
d_gene: NA
abundance: many
CDR3nt: TGTGCCAGCAGCTCGCAACTAGGCGGGTACGAGCAGTACTTC
CDR3aa: CASSSQLGGYEQYF

v_gene: TRBV5-6
j_gene: TRBJ2-1
d_gene: NA
abundance: many
CDR3nt: TGTGCCAGCAGCCCGACGGAGTACAATGAGCAGTTCTTC
CDR3aa: CASSPTEYNEQFF

v_gene: TRBV5-1
j_gene: TRBJ2-1
d_gene: TRBD1
abundance: NA
CDR3nt: TGCGCCAGCAGTGGGACAGGGGTTTACAATGAGCAGTTCTTC
CDR3aa: CASSGTGVYNEQFF

v_gene: TRBV7-3
j_gene: TRBJ1-6
d_gene: TRBD1
abundance: many
CDR3nt: TGTGCCAGCAGCTTATCGGGACAGGGGAATTCACCCCTCCACTTT
CDR3aa: CASSLSGQGNSPLHF

v_gene: TRBV5-1
j_gene: TRBJ2-2
d_gene: NA
abundance: few
CDR3nt: TGCGCCAGCAGCGGAGCCTCGCTCGCGAACACCGGGGAGCTGTTTTTT
CDR3aa: CASSGASLANTGELFF

v_gene: TRBV12-3/TRBV12-4
j_gene: TRBJ2-1
d_gene: NA
abundance: few
CDR3nt: TGTGCCAGCAGTAACCGGGACATCTACAATGAGCAGTTCTTC
CDR3aa: CASSNRDIYNEQFF

v_gene: TRBV5-4
j_gene: TRBJ2-2
d_gene: NA
abundance: NA
CDR3nt: TGTGCCAGCAGCTTACGTGGGGGGACGAACACCGGGGAGCTGTTTTTT
CDR3aa: CASSLRGGTNTGELFF

v_gene: TRBV20-1
j_gene: TRBJ2-3
d_gene: TRBD1
abundance: many
CDR3nt: TGCAGTGCTAGAGAGGACAGGGATACGCAGTATTTT
CDR3aa: CSAREDRDTQYF

v_gene: TRBV4-1
j_gene: TRBJ2-4
d_gene: NA
abundance: few
CDR3nt: TGCGCCAGCAGCCAAGCGGAAGCCAAAAACATTCAGTACTTC
CDR3aa: CASSQAEAKNIQYF

v_gene: TRBV5-1
j_gene: TRBJ2-3
d_gene: TRBD1
abundance: many
CDR3nt: TGCGCCAGCAGCCACGGGACAGGGGCAGATACGCAGTATTTT
CDR3aa: CASSHGTGADTQYF

v_gene: TRBV4-1
j_gene: TRBJ1-5
d_gene: NA
abundance: many
CDR3nt: TGCGCCAGCAGCCAGGACCCCACCGGTCGGGATAGCAATCAGCCCCAGCATTTT
CDR3aa: CASSQDPTGRDSNQPQHF